This T cell receptor beta chain was recovered during a study of control samples from healthy donors and cancer patients. This clone has only a few counts. Only in-frame clones appear in the TCRdb table, and some are missing; sequencing was by immunoSEQ multiplex PCR. The data show some 130,000 clones, approximately 90% seen once. CDR3 length equals 12 residues. CDR1 is GTSNPN, CDR2 SVGIG, per germline (reference sequence). After removal of 2 bases from V and 11 bases from J, the junction contained 4 bases not matched to a gene. The clonotype was recovered from a man between 35 and 55 years old in good health. The chain links TRBV30 to TRBJ2-2; 8 positions match TRBD1. Material for sequencing was blood. Written as DNA, the CDR3 is TGTGCCTGGAGTCAGACAGGGGCCGAGCTGTTTTTT. It encodes CAWSQTGAELFF.